The rows below give T cell receptor beta chains drawn from one sample of a study of cytomegalovirus exposure and HLA in healthy donors. Only in-frame clones appear in the TCRdb table, and some are missing; sequencing was by immunoSEQ multiplex PCR. The sample includes about 100,000 clones, about four fifths of them seen just once. Specimen: PBMCs. These receptors were obtained from a man aged 25 to 45 in good health and CMV-seronegative. CDR3s include the opening cysteine and the closing phenylalanine or tryptophan. A D gene is named only where the DNA matches it firmly. Rows may omit the clone size; those that give it use once, few, many or a size class.

j_call clone_size v_call d_call cdr3_aa cdr3_nt
TRBJ2-1 - TRBV5-6 TRBD2 CASTFFVSGTQGNEQFF TGTGCCAGCACCTTTTTCGTTAGCGGGACTCAAGGAAATGAGCAGTTCTTC
TRBJ2-5 - TRBV6-1 - CASSGGPPQTQYF TGTGCCAGCAGTGGCGGGCCCCCCCAGACCCAGTACTTC
TRBJ1-1 once TRBV5-1 - CASSTGQWDTEAFF TGCGCCAGCAGCACGGGACAATGGGACACTGAAGCTTTCTTT
TRBJ1-1 - TRBV10-2 - CASRGVGGGTEAFF TGCGCCAGCAGGGGGGTTGGGGGCGGCACTGAAGCTTTCTTT
TRBJ1-1 - TRBV6-6 - CASSYSTRTGWVFF TGTGCCAGCAGTTACTCTACCCGCACAGGGTGGGTTTTCTTT
TRBJ2-7 once TRBV11-2 - CASSPRLEQYF TGTGCCAGCAGCCCCCGGTTGGAGCAGTACTTC
TRBJ2-7 few TRBV6-1 - CASSAPAYEQYF TGTGCCAGCAGTGCGCCGGCCTACGAGCAGTACTTC
TRBJ2-3 - TRBV4-1 - CASSQEWGSSTDTQYF TGCGCCAGCAGCCAAGAGTGGGGCAGCAGCACAGATACGCAGTATTTT
TRBJ2-2 once TRBV4-2 - CASSQLSVGELFF TGTGCCAGCAGCCAACTATCTGTGGGGGAGCTGTTTTTT
TRBJ1-2 few TRBV25-1 - CASRGAGINYGYTF TGTGCCAGCAGGGGAGCGGGAATTAACTATGGCTACACCTTC
TRBJ1-5 - TRBV21-1 - CASSSPLVPGLGQPQHF TGTGCCAGCAGCTCCCCTTTAGTTCCGGGACTGGGTCAGCCCCAGCATTTT
TRBJ2-1 once TRBV6-4 TRBD1 CASSVAGGRNEQFF TGTGCCAGCAGTGTTGCAGGGGGCAGGAATGAGCAGTTCTTC
TRBJ1-1 - TRBV5-1 TRBD1 CASSLLGTENTEAFF TGCGCCAGCAGCCTCCTCGGGACAGAGAACACTGAAGCTTTCTTT
TRBJ1-1 - TRBV28 - CASSSQGHRAFF TGTGCCAGCAGTTCCCAGGGGCATAGGGCTTTCTTT
TRBJ2-5 - TRBV9 TRBD1 CASSVSGGGETQYF TGTGCCAGCAGCGTATCAGGGGGCGGGGAGACCCAGTACTTC
TRBJ1-2 few TRBV4-1 - CASSQDPTVRYGYTF TGCGCCAGCAGCCAAGATCCGACAGTTCGTTATGGCTACACCTTC
TRBJ2-7 - TRBV10-3 TRBD1 CAISELDRASYEQYF TGTGCCATCAGTGAATTGGACAGGGCGTCCTACGAGCAGTACTTC